These T cell receptor beta chains were read from a single sample in a study of blood T cell repertoires in COVID-19. TCRdb keeps only in-frame clones here, not all; method: immunoSEQ multiplex PCR. The table lists nearly 200,000 clones, around 81% of them singletons. Input material: PBMCs or T cells enriched from blood (not recorded which). These TCRs come from a man between 35 and 55 years old who had recovered from COVID-19. Both conserved end residues are trimmed from each CDR3. Fields, in order: CDR3 length, clone size, D gene, V gene, CDR3 protein. A D gene is named only where the DNA matches it firmly. Clone size is shown for a subset of rows, as once, few, many or a class of expanded clone.

11,NA,NA,TRBV2,ASSRGLNYGYT
11,NA,NA,TRBV6-5,ASNRGRYQPQH
14,NA,NA,TRBV2,ASSGVGGLYYNEQF
11,NA,NA,TRBV10-1,ASFPANTGELF
11,NA,NA,TRBV7-9,ASSLIMERASP
12,NA,TRBD1,TRBV28,ASTLDRGGQPQH
13,NA,TRBD1,TRBV19,ASSTTGQGSYGYT
13,NA,NA,TRBV7-6,ASSLGGLSYYEQY
12,NA,NA,TRBV20-1,SASGMAQNTEAF
13,NA,NA,TRBV5-8,ASSFRQVLNTEAF
13,NA,NA,TRBV19,ASTGGEGGGTEAF
11,once,NA,TRBV11-2,ASARRQYYGYT
15,few,TRBD1,TRBV2,ASSEYNVGQGYEKLF
17,few,TRBD1,TRBV7-6,ASSLAVGGTGLINYGYT
11,NA,TRBD2,TRBV2,ASRQAGEGEQF
14,NA,TRBD2,TRBV4-2,ASSQVGSGGANEQF
11,NA,TRBD1,TRBV2,ASSEWAGGGFT
13,few,TRBD1,TRBV19,ATWGQGTSNYGYT
14,NA,NA,TRBV5-4,ASSQGGGQAFGELF
12,NA,NA,TRBV6-2/TRBV6-3,ASSYYADTGELF
12,NA,NA,TRBV5-1,ASSLGRQNNEQF
11,few,TRBD1,TRBV19,ASYQTGSGEQF
9,NA,TRBD1,TRBV30,AADRNEKLF
11,NA,TRBD1,TRBV10-1,ASSGTGRYEQY
12,NA,TRBD1,TRBV6-4,ASGWGQTNEKLF
12,NA,NA,TRBV29-1,SVVGPLLNTEAF
14,NA,NA,TRBV3-1/TRBV3-2,ASSPRGKGVNTEAF
11,NA,NA,TRBV19,ASSIEGSQPQH
12,NA,NA,TRBV4-2,ASSQEITVSGYT
15,once,NA,TRBV19,ASSIDVTGPLDYGYT
11,NA,NA,TRBV7-3,ASSFSRDTEAF
16,NA,TRBD2,TRBV5-1,ASSALLAGGLGTDTQY
16,NA,NA,TRBV28,ASNVGAALSTTTYEQY
13,NA,NA,TRBV27,ASRDSHQPGLEQF
14,NA,TRBD1,TRBV11-3,ASSLGTGSRRETQY
11,NA,NA,TRBV6-1,ASSEHGRDEQY
10,NA,NA,TRBV19,ASSIPRAGYT
13,NA,TRBD2,TRBV5-1,ASSLPAGDTGELF
11,NA,TRBD1,TRBV6-5,ASSRQGYTEAF
12,NA,NA,TRBV2,ASRQGPSNYGYT
13,NA,NA,TRBV28,ASSLGQRRGETQY
11,NA,NA,TRBV19,ASSPFDAAGYT
16,NA,NA,TRBV5-3,ARSRKRSIHIYFYGYT
14,few,NA,TRBV5-4,ASSLGGRGNTGELF
13,few,NA,TRBV6-1,ASSEGEGSGNTIY
14,NA,NA,TRBV28,ASSFWLYNSNQPQH
11,NA,TRBD1,TRBV4-3,ASSQDRGQPQH
12,NA,NA,TRBV7-9,ASSPQGSNQPQH
10,once,NA,TRBV7-2,ASSPVNTEAF
10,NA,TRBD1,TRBV13,ASSGTDYEQY
12,NA,NA,TRBV19,ASSPVGGDEKLF
11,once,NA,TRBV5-1,ASSLGSQETQY
13,NA,NA,TRBV18,ASSPLPQGSYEQY
10,NA,NA,TRBV29-1,SAPQGNYGYT
12,NA,NA,TRBV10-3,AISRDTSTYEQY
13,NA,TRBD1,TRBV5-6,ASSLGGRGLEGYT
12,NA,TRBD1,TRBV13,ASSLGQGGQPQH
12,once,NA,TRBV3-1/TRBV3-2,ASSQSGINQPQH